This TCR beta chain was sequenced in a study of cytomegalovirus exposure and HLA in healthy donors. In the study overall: A prior study identified 120 million or so unique TCR beta sequences from about 200 million T cells.

With respect to this clone: What it recognizes is unknown.

The CDR3 sequence is 16 residues long. V was trimmed by 0 bases and J by 5 bases, leaving 17 bases between them. CDR1 and CDR2 from the germline V gene are SGDLS and YYNGEE. Whole-study findings and limits: Later, TCR association rates were found to vary by HLA locus, highest for DRB1 and lowest for HLA-C. TCR sequences were mostly rare, though some public TCRs occurred in many donors.

Amplification used 60 Vbeta primers and 13 Jbeta primers. Sequencing was performed with immunoSEQ multiplex PCR; in TCRdb, only in-frame clones are kept and a portion is missing. The profile shows over 150,000 clones, around 65% of them singletons. The rearrangement links TRBV9 to TRBJ1-1, with D maybe TRBD1 (5 bases). The clonotype originates from a woman in her 40s in good health and CMV-seropositive. Sequenced material: PBMCs. In DNA, the CDR3 is TGTGCCAGCAGCGTAGCTGAAATCCCCCGGGGGACTGAAGCTTTCTTT. This translates into CASSVAEIPRGTEAFF.